The following is a T cell receptor beta chain sequence with its context. This same CDR3 is encoded by further DNA sequences in the sample. The data are from a study of blood T cell repertoires in COVID-19. How the authors handled the data: Counts of nucleated cells, estimated from reference gene primer amplification, were obtained. Method: immunoSEQ multiplex PCR; TCRdb's copy keeps in-frame clones and lacks some. Clone size and V and J calls were adopted from that table, with D and trimming inferred from the DNA. The repertoire holds 200,000 to 250,000 clones, with about 84% as singletons. Enrolled through a virtual design, the participants were between roughly 18 and 89 years of age and came from about two dozen US areas. The recovered donors of Cohort 3 showed two negative PCRs, clearance, or symptom resolution. The CDR3 consists of 12 residues. From germline, CDR1 is SGHVS and CDR2 FQNEAQ. V was trimmed by 5 bases and J by 3 bases, leaving 8 bases between them.

This TCR was sampled from a woman aged 45-65 years who had recovered from COVID-19. Source material: PBMCs or T cells enriched from blood (not recorded which). The gene calls are TRBV7-8 and TRBJ2-7; no clear D gene. The CDR3 DNA follows: TGTGCCAGCAGCCACGGAGACTACGAGCAGTACTTC. Protein product: CASSHGDYEQYF.